The source of this TCR beta chain is a study of T cell repertoires in cytomegalovirus infection. Study-wide context: Matching HLA type and CMV infection were both indicated by public TCR beta signatures. Points from the study as a whole: Using cumulative public TCR beta family frequency, the authors identified those who carried CMV together with the relevant HLA. HLA-C-restricted CMV clonotypes gave the most frequent clonotype in two of eight donors.

TCRdb passed the reads through MiXCR, listing each CDR3 protein once. In the table there are some 300,000 distinct CDR3 sequences, roughly a sixth of which are singletons. Trimming took 7 bases from V and 2 from J, leaving 14 bases between them. The CDR3 covers 14 residues. Germline CDR1 reads MNHNY; CDR2 reads SVGAGI (reference sequence). Turning to this clonotype: Its target is unknown.

The rearrangement joins TRBV6-6 to TRBJ1-2; D might be TRBD1 (6 bases). The source is a human donor in good health (CMV status not recorded). Some clones in this sample may be carry-over from other donors' samples. Sequencing was done on a sample of PBMCs. The CDR3 is CASTLDSFNYGYTF. CDR3 sequence (DNA): TGTGCCAGCACCTTGGACAGCTTCAACTATGGCTACACCTTC.